The 2 T cell receptor beta chains listed next were all sequenced from one sample in a study of beta chain features in type 1 diabetes (dated by TCRdb to about 2018). Findings and caveats that apply to the study as a whole: In all four CD4+ subsets, TCRB CDR3 length was moderately but significantly shorter in type 1 diabetes patients.

The library was made by the immunoSEQ multiplex PCR assay. The entire isolated RNA was reverse transcribed using the High Capacity cDNA Reverse Transcription Kit, and thus expressed TCRB transcripts were sequenced. In its TCRdb copy, this immuneACCESS table keeps in-frame sequences only and misses some clones. Where compared with another copy, unresolved V genes explain less than half of these, and the others have no known cause. The sample has about 280,000 clones on record, roughly 15% of them singletons. The ten biggest clones cover less than 0.02% of the sample. No antigen is known for these receptors. The sequencing sample was made of naive CD4+ T cells from blood. This specimen's cell subset or site label, per the study, means: true naive CD4+ T cells. These receptors were collected from a young man with type 1 diabetes.

This clone was seen a few times. This rearrangement joins TRBV5-6 to TRBJ1-2, with a weak D call TRBD1 (6 bases). The germline V gene encodes CDR1 SGHDT and CDR2 YYEEEE. The V gene lost 0 bases and the J gene lost 7 bases, with 16 bases spanning the gap. This CDR3 has 15 residues. As DNA, the CDR3 is TGTGCCAGCAGCTTGGCAGGACAGAAGGATGGTGGCTACACCTTC. It codes for CASSLAGQKDGGYTF.

The chain employs TRBV9 and TRBJ2-7; D possibly corresponds to TRBD2 (5 bases). Germline V gives CDR1 SGDLS, CDR2 YYNGEE. The CDR3 totals 14 residues. Between the trimmed V and J ends, which lost 3 bases and 3 bases, there was a span of 13 bases. The CDR3 DNA sequence: TGTGCCAGCAGCGCTTCAGACGGGATCTACGAGCAGTACTTC. The encoded protein is CASSASDGIYEQYF.